This record concerns one T cell receptor (beta chain) sequence. Its antigen is still unknown. Using immunoSEQ multiplex PCR, the repertoire was profiled, and TCRdb retains in-frame clones only, with some absent. The sample holds roughly 26,000 clones, more than 70% seen once. The sample belongs to a study of OX40 agonist ivuxolimab in advanced cancers. For the study at large: The patients' treatment was ivuxolimab, an agonistic anti-OX40 (CD134) antibody. The study's findings and limits: On average, a greater number of expanded clones characterised CD8+ T cells relative to CD4+.

Trimming cost V 9 bases and J 5 bases; bases outside gene matches: 1. This CDR3 is 13 amino acids long. Germline loops: CDR1 ENHRY, CDR2 SYGVKD. The sample was CD4+ or CD8+ T cells sorted from blood, taken in a trial of the OX40 agonist ivuxolimab. The TCR was taken from an adult with an advanced solid tumor such as melanoma, head and neck, liver or kidney cancer. The rearrangement links TRBV10-3 to TRBJ1-6, with 10 bases matching TRBD1. The CDR3 DNA reads as TGTGCCATTGGGACAGGGGATAATTCACCCCTCCACTTT. It codes for CAIGTGDNSPLHF.